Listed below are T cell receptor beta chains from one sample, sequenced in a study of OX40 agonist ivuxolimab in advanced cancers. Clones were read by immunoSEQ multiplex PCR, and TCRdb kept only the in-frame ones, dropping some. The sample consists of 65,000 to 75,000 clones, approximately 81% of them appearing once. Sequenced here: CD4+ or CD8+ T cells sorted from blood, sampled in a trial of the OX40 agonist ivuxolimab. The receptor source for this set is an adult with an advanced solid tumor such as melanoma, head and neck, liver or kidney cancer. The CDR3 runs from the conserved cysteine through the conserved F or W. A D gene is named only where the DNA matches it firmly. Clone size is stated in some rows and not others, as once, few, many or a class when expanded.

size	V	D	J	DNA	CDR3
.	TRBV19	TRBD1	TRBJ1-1	TGTGCCAGTAACCCGGGACAGGGCGGTTCTGAAGCTTTCTTT	CASNPGQGGSEAFF
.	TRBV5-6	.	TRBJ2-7	TGTGCCAGCAGCTTGCGGGGCTCTGGGGAGCAGTACTTC	CASSLRGSGEQYF
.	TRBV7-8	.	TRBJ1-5	TGTGCCAGCAGCCCCTCGGGGGATCAGCCCCAGCATTTT	CASSPSGDQPQHF
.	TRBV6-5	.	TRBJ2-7	TGTGCCAGCAGACGGGGTACCTACGAGCAGTACTTC	CASRRGTYEQYF
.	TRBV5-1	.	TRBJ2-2	TGCGCCAGCAGCTTGACAGCGGCGAACACCGGGGAGCTGTTTTTT	CASSLTAANTGELFF
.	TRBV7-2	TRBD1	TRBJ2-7	TGTGCCAGCAGCTTAGGGCAGGGGGCGTACGAGCAGTACTTC	CASSLGQGAYEQYF
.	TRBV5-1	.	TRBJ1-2	TGCGCCAGCAGCTTGGGCGGTAGCCAAAACTATGGCTACACCTTC	CASSLGGSQNYGYTF
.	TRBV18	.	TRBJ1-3	TGTGCCAGCTCACCACCCGGGGCGACTGGAAACACCATATATTTT	CASSPPGATGNTIYF
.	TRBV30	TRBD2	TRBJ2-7	TGTGCCTCCATTATCGGGAGGGGGTCCTACGAGCAGTACTTC	CASIIGRGSYEQYF
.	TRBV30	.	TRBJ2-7	TGTGCCTGGGCCGACAGCCGCTACGAGCAGTACTTC	CAWADSRYEQYF
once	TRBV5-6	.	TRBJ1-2	TGTGCCAGCAGCCAGGAGCTGAACTATGGCTACACCTTC	CASSQELNYGYTF
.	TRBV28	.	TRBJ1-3	TGTGCCAGCAGTATACAGGGTCCTGGAAACACCATATATTTT	CASSIQGPGNTIYF
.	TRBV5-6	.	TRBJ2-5	TGTGCCAGCAGTCCTGGAGGGGGGTTACAAGAGACCCAGTACTTC	CASSPGGGLQETQYF
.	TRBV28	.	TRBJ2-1	TGTGCCAGCAGTTTAAGTCAGGGGGGGAACAATGAGCAGTTCTTC	CASSLSQGGNNEQFF
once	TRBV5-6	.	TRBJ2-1	TGTGCCAGCAGCGCCTTAAAAGGGGGCTCCTACAATGAGCAGTTCTTC	CASSALKGGSYNEQFF
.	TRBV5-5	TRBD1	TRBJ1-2	TGTGCCAGCAGCTTAGACAGGGATCAGGGCTACACCTTC	CASSLDRDQGYTF
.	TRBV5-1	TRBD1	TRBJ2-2	TGCGCCAGCAGCGGCAGGGGGCTGGACGGGGAGCTGTTTTTT	CASSGRGLDGELFF
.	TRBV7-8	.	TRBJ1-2	TGTGCCAGCAGCTTAGCCGCGGGTGGCTACACCTTC	CASSLAAGGYTF
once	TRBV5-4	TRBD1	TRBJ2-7	TGTGCCAGCAGCTTGGGGACAAACACAGGGGCCCTTGGGGAGCAGTACTTC	CASSLGTNTGALGEQYF
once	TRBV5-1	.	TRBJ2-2	TGCGCCAGCAGCTTGGCTCAGGTGAACACCGGGGAGCTGTTTTTT	CASSLAQVNTGELFF
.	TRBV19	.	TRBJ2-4	TGTGCCAGTAGTCAAGGACACTCGAAAGCCAAAAACATTCAGTACTTC	CASSQGHSKAKNIQYF
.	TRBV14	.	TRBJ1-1	TGTGCCAGCAGCCGAACGGCTAACACTGAAGCTTTCTTT	CASSRTANTEAFF
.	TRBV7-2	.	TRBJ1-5	TGTGCCAGCAGCTTAGATGGGAGGGTTGGGCAGCCCCAGCATTTT	CASSLDGRVGQPQHF
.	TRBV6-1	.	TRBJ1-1	TGTGCCAGCAGATCTATCAACACTGAAGCTTTCTTT	CASRSINTEAFF
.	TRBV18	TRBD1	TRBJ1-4	TGTGCCAGCTCACCAGCCGGACAGGGGAGAGTTTGGACTAATGAAAAACTGTTTTTT	CASSPAGQGRVWTNEKLFF
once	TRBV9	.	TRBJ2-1	TGTGCCAGCAGCGTAGGCGGGGGCCGTTACAATGAGCAGTTCTTC	CASSVGGGRYNEQFF
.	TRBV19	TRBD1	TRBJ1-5	TGTGCCAGTAGGGACAGGGGCTATCAGCCCCAGCATTTT	CASRDRGYQPQHF
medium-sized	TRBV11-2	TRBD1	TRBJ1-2	TGTGCCAGCAGCTATTATGGGACAGGGACTAACTATGGCTACACCTTC	CASSYYGTGTNYGYTF
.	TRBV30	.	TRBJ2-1	TGTGCCTTTCAAAGGTACCTCGGGAATGAGCAGTTCTTC	CAFQRYLGNEQFF